A selection of T cell receptor beta chains follows, all from one sample in a study of CXCR3-negative and CXCR3-positive naive CD8 T cells. For each CDR3 protein, TCRdb gives one entry from its re-call of the 5' RACE reads, without DNA. The sample table includes tens of thousands of distinct CDR3 sequences. The sample comprised naive CXCR3- CD8+ T cells from blood. The receptors shown here come from a human donor in good health. Some clones in this sample may be carry-over from other donors' samples. The CDR3 runs from the conserved cysteine through the conserved F or W. Each record gives: V gene, J gene, clone size, CDR3 protein. Size is omitted from some rows. Given values are once, few, many or a class for expanded clones.

TRBV29-1,TRBJ2-1,NA,CSVHLAGGYNEQFF
TRBV11-2,TRBJ2-6,NA,CASPDKGSGANVLTF
TRBV7-2,TRBJ2-2,NA,CASSYPDRGQNTGELFF
TRBV7-3,TRBJ2-2,NA,CASSLYGSPTGELFF
TRBV28,TRBJ2-7,NA,CASSLGVLEYEQYF
TRBV7-8,TRBJ2-2,medium-sized,CASSPGVRGRPGELFF
TRBV7-9,TRBJ1-5,NA,CASSRVGSGSQPQHF
TRBV7-6,TRBJ2-5,NA,CASSSAPGTGGFLETQYF
TRBV20-1,TRBJ2-1,NA,CSATTSLGPETYNEQFF
TRBV12-3/TRBV12-4,TRBJ2-5,NA,CASGLVSSGEGTQYF
TRBV4-3,TRBJ1-1,NA,CASSQDPRTHSEAFF
TRBV12-3/TRBV12-4,TRBJ2-7,NA,CASRAGWNEQYF
TRBV19,TRBJ2-7,NA,CASSIGAGYNEQYF
TRBV29-1,TRBJ2-2,NA,CSGRDFAGGNTGELFF
TRBV7-3,TRBJ2-1,NA,CASSLRASYNEQFF
TRBV10-3,TRBJ2-3,NA,CAIMGNTDTQYF
TRBV29-1,TRBJ1-2,NA,CSVVGLNPGYTF
TRBV4-2,TRBJ2-3,NA,CASSQRTGEADTQYF
TRBV29-1,TRBJ2-7,NA,CSVEDWRGEGYEQYF
TRBV7-2,TRBJ1-2,NA,CASSLERGYTF
TRBV10-3,TRBJ2-4,NA,CAISGGGNIQYF
TRBV29-1,TRBJ1-1,NA,CSVEASYEAFF